This T cell receptor (beta chain) was identified in a study of blood T cell repertoires in COVID-19. Authors' processing steps: The authors estimated nucleated cell counts from reference gene primer amplification. Assay: immunoSEQ multiplex PCR; the TCRdb copy retains only in-frame clones and omits some. V and J calls and clone size are those listed in that table; D and trimming were worked out from the DNA. The table lists some 140,000 clones, approximately 83% of them singletons, with 3% to 3.5% in the top ten. The TCR originated in an elderly woman with acute or convalescent COVID-19. The source material was peripheral blood.

The CDR3 nucleotides are TGTGCCAGCAGCCCCCGGACAGTAAACACTGAAGCTTTCTTT. Translated: CASSPRTVNTEAFF. V usage is TRBV3-1 (or the pseudogene TRBV3-2) and J usage is TRBJ1-1; TRBD1 might be the D (6 bases). The CDR3 loop spans 14 amino acids. Germline lookup yields CDR1 LGHDT and CDR2 YNNKEL (reference sequence). V was shortened by 4 bases and J by 2 bases, with 11 bases between the two germline ends.